Shown below are 2 T cell receptor beta chains from a single sample sequenced in a study of CD8 T cells in ankylosing spondylitis. One entry per CDR3 protein, called by TCRdb with MiXCR from the 5' RACE reads. The sample includes about 39,000 distinct CDR3 sequences, about 9.4% seen only once; the top ten take 16%. Sequencing input: blood, either unsorted or a sorted T cell fraction (not recorded which). The origin of the receptors is a male donor with ankylosing spondylitis or in good health (not recorded which).

The gene calls are TRBV24-1 and TRBJ1-5; D might be TRBD1 (5 bases). With 7 bases removed from V and 0 bases from J, the gap between germline ends came to 15 bases. The germline V gene encodes CDR1 KGHDR and CDR2 SFDVKD. The CDR3 length is 16 residues. The CDR3 DNA reads as TGTGCCACCAGCGAAAAAGCGACAGATAGCAATCAGCCCCAGCATTTT. It encodes CATSEKATDSNQPQHF.

In this sample, this clonotype turned up many times. The chain employs TRBV7-3 and TRBJ2-3, with D uncertain. The CDR3 consists of 17 residues. Germline lookup yields CDR1 SGHTA and CDR2 FQGTGA. V was trimmed by 5 bases and J by 3 bases, leaving 21 bases between them. The CDR3 sequence is CASSPSRLGIVTDTQYF. The CDR3 bases are TGTGCCAGCAGCCCAAGCCGGCTAGGGATTGTTACAGATACGCAGTATTTT.